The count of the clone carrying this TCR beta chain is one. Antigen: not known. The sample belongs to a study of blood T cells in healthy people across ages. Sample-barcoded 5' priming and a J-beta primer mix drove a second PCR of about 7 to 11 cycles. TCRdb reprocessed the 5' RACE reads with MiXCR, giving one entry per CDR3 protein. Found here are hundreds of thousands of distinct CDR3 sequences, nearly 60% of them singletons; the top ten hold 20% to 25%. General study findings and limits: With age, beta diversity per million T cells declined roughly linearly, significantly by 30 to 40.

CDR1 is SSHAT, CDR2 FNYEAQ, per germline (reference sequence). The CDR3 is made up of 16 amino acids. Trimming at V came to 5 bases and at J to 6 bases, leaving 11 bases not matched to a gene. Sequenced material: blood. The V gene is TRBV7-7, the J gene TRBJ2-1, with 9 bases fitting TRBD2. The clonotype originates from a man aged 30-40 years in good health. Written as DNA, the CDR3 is TGTGCCAGCAGCCCCAGTCCTAGCGGGGTGGTCAATGAGCAGTTCTTC. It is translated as CASSPSPSGVVNEQFF.